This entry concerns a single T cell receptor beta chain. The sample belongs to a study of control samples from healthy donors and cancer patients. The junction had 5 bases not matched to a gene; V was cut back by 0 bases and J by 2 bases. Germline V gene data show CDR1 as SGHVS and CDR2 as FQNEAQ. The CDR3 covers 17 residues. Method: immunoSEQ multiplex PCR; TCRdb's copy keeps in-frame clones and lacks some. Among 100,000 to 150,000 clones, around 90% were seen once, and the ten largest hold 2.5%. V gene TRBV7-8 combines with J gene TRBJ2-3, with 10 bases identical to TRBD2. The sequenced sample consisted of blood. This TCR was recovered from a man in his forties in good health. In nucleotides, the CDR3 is TGTGCCAGCAGCTTAGCGCTAGCGGGGGCCCTCACAGATACGCAGTATTTT. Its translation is CASSLALAGALTDTQYF.